Presented here are 14 T cell receptor beta chains from one specimen sequenced in a study of response to subunit inactivated influenza vaccine. TCRdb redid the calling of the RT-PCR reads with MiXCR, one entry per CDR3 protein. This sample yields over 800,000 distinct CDR3 sequences, of which 21% are seen a single time; roughly a tenth belongs to the top ten. This material consisted of PBMCs from blood, taken around 5 days after vaccination. Receptors originate from a man aged 50 to 60 who received an inactivated influenza vaccine.

J is TRBJ2-5 and V is TRBV7-9; D gene unclear. V lost 4 bases and J 4 bases, leaving 7 bases between the germline ends. Germline lookup yields CDR1 SEHNR and CDR2 FQNEAQ (reference sequence). The CDR3 runs 12 residues. In DNA, the CDR3 is TGTGCCAGCAGCTCCACTTCAGAGACCCAGTACTTC. Its protein product is CASSSTSETQYF. The full variable domain, with the rest looked up from reference TRBV7-9 and TRBJ2-5, is DTGVSQNPRHKITKRGQNVTFRCDPISEHNRLYWYRQTLGQGPEFLTYFQNEAQLEKSRLLSDRFSAERPKGSFSTLEIQRTEQGDSAMYLCASSSTSETQYFGPGTRLLVL.

V and J are TRBV7-2 and TRBJ2-5; possible D gene TRBD2, 6 bases. CDR1 and CDR2 from the germline V gene are SGHTA and FQGNSA. The CDR3 extends over 14 amino acids. Trimming took 3 bases from V and 6 from J, leaving 14 bases between them. The CDR3 DNA reads as TGTGCCAGCAGCTTGGAGGGGAGCATAAAGACCCAGTACTTC. This encodes CASSLEGSIKTQYF.

In this sample, this clonotype turned up a few times. The V and J genes are TRBV10-3 and TRBJ2-7; the D gene is possibly TRBD2 (5 bases). The CDR3 spans 13 residues. V lost 4 bases to trimming and J lost 4 bases, with 11 bases between them. Germline V lookup: CDR1 ENHRY, CDR2 SYGVKD. The chain's CDR3 is CAISAGVKYEQYF. For the CDR3, the DNA is TGTGCCATCAGTGCCGGGGTCAAGTACGAGCAGTACTTC.

The chain combines TRBV27 with TRBJ1-4; D is uncertain. This CDR3 has 15 residues. V was shortened by 0 bases and J by 3 bases, with 8 bases between the two germline ends. Germline CDR1 MNHEY, CDR2 SMNVEV (reference sequence). As DNA, the CDR3 is TGTGCCAGCAGTTTATCCCCGGGAGCTAATGAAAAACTGTTTTTT. It specifies CASSLSPGANEKLFF.

The chain links TRBV10-3 to TRBJ2-3, with 7 bases aligning to TRBD2. The germline gives CDR1 ENHRY, CDR2 SYGVKD. V shed 6 bases and J 5 bases; nucleotides not matched to a gene: 11. The CDR3 has 15 amino acids. The DNA of the CDR3 is TGTGCCATCAGGCCGACGGGGGGTTCACAAGATACGCAGTATTTT. Its translation is CAIRPTGGSQDTQYF.

The J gene is TRBJ2-7, the V gene TRBV12-3 or TRBV12-4; no clear D gene. V was cut by 5 bases and J by 5 bases, with 16 bases left in between. The length of the CDR3 is 14 residues. For the CDR3, the DNA is TGTGCCAGCAGTGCCCGGACCCAAGTCCACGAGCAGTACTTC. Its protein product is CASSARTQVHEQYF.

This clonotype showed up just a few times. The chain has TRBV5-1 and TRBJ2-1; 7 bases agree with TRBD1. In germline, CDR1 is SGHRS, CDR2 YFSETQ. This CDR3 region has 16 residues. V lost 3 bases to trimming and J lost 8 bases; unmatched junction nucleotides: 14. CDR3 DNA sequence: TGCGCCAGCAGCTGGGGGAACAGGGGAGTTCGCGATGAGCAGTTCTTC. Protein product: CASSWGNRGVRDEQFF.

This clonotype was observed a handful of times. The rearrangement joins TRBV6-2 or TRBV6-3 to TRBJ2-1; D not resolved. Trimming shortened V by 4 bases and J by 10 bases, and 17 bases separated the two germline ends. This CDR3 is built from 14 residues. Germline-derived CDR1 and CDR2 are MNHEY and SVGEGT. CDR3 nucleotide sequence: TGTGCCAGCAGTTGGCTCCTACCCCGATACGAGCAGTTCTTC. The encoded protein is CASSWLLPRYEQFF.

This clonotype turned up a few times. V gene TRBV29-1 combines with J gene TRBJ1-1; D not resolved. The CDR3 runs to 13 residues. The germline V gene has CDR1 SQVTM and CDR2 ANQGSEA. V was pared by 6 bases and J by 0 bases, with 11 bases between. The CDR3 is CSVRQVLNTEAFF. CDR3 DNA: TGCAGCGTACGCCAAGTCCTGAACACTGAAGCTTTCTTT.

This clonotype was detected only a few times. This chain uses TRBV5-1 with TRBJ2-2; weak D call: TRBD1 (5 bases). The CDR3 totals 13 residues. Germline loops: CDR1 SGHRS, CDR2 YFSETQ. V shed 5 bases and J shed 4 bases, with 9 bases lying between them. This CDR3 reads CASRITGTGELFF. CDR3 DNA sequence: TGCGCCAGCAGGATCACAGGCACCGGGGAGCTGTTTTTT. Complete variable domain (other parts from reference TRBV5-1 and TRBJ2-2): KAGVTQTPRYLIKTRGQQVTLSCSPISGHRSVSWYQQTPGQGLQFLFEYFSETQRNKGNFPGRFSGRQFSNSRSEMNVSTLELGDSALYLCASRITGTGELFFGEGSRLTVL.

V is TRBV5-6 and J is TRBJ2-7, with unresolved D. CDR1 SGHDT and CDR2 YYEEEE come from the germline V gene. The CDR3 covers 16 residues. V was clipped by 1 base and J by 2 bases, with 16 bases between them. The CDR3 DNA reads as TGTGCCAGCAGCTTGCTTTTTGGCGGAACCCCCTACGAGCAGTACTTC. Translated, it gives CASSLLFGGTPYEQYF.

This rearrangement joins TRBV13 to TRBJ2-7, with TRBD2 matching over 10 bases. V lost 0 bases and J lost 3; bases outside the gene matches: 2. The CDR3 length is 15 residues. Germline V lookup: CDR1 PRHDT, CDR2 FYEKMQ (reference sequence). This CDR3 is CASSLGTSGLYEQYF. Here the CDR3 DNA reads TGTGCCAGCAGCTTAGGGACTAGCGGGCTCTACGAGCAGTACTTC.

This sequence joins TRBV10-3 and TRBJ2-3; the match to TRBD1 covers 7 bases. The V and J ends lost 6 bases and 2 bases, in that order; junction bases with no gene match: 8. Germline V gives CDR1 ENHRY, CDR2 SYGVKD. The CDR3 totals 15 residues. The CDR3 coding sequence is TGTGCCATCAGCGAAAAACAGGGGTACACAGATACGCAGTATTTT. Its translation: CAISEKQGYTDTQYF.

The chain couples TRBV12-3 or TRBV12-4 to TRBJ2-7, with TRBD2 matching over 11 bases. The CDR3 totals 15 residues. V lost 5 bases to trimming and J lost 1 base; unmatched junction nucleotides: 4. CDR3 in DNA: TGTGCCAGCAGTCCTAGCGGGGGGCCGTCCTACGAGCAGTACTTC. Amino acids: CASSPSGGPSYEQYF.